Below, 13 T cell receptor beta chains from the same sample are listed, as sequenced in a study of CD8+CD57+ T cells in acquired aplastic anemia. TCR beta VDJ and CDR3 profiling used genomic DNA as template. TCRdb reprocessed the reads via MiXCR and lists one record per CDR3 protein. Found here are some 200,000 distinct CDR3 sequences, less than 60% of them singletons; the top ten hold about 1.7%. Patients sequenced had flow cytometry evidence of CD8+CD57+ cell expansion. The sequencing input was sorted CD4+, CD8+, or CD8+CD57+ T cells (not recorded which) from PBMCs. These TCRs come from a human donor with aplastic anemia.

The chain has TRBV7-2 and TRBJ2-7; perhaps TRBD2 as D (6 bases). In germline, CDR1 is SGHTA, CDR2 FQGNSA. Trimming removed 4 bases at V and 3 bases at J, with 10 bases between. This CDR3 is built from 13 residues. Here the CDR3 reads CASSWRGNYEQYF. The CDR3 nucleotides read TGTGCCAGCAGCTGGAGGGGCAACTACGAGCAGTACTTC. Variable domain in full (rest from reference TRBV7-2 and TRBJ2-7): GAGVSQSPSNKVTEKGKDVELRCDPISGHTALYWYRQSLGQGLEFLIYFQGNSAPDKSGLPSDRFSAERTGGSVSTLTIQRTQQEDSAVYLCASSWRGNYEQYFGPGTRLTVT.

The chain carries TRBV5-1 and TRBJ1-1, with 7 bases fitting TRBD1. The V gene end was trimmed by 5 bases and the J gene end by 5 bases; junction bases not matched to a gene: 9. Germline V gives CDR1 SGHRS, CDR2 YFSETQ. This CDR3 spans 14 amino acids. CDR3 sequence reads: CASRSDREGTEAFF. CDR3 DNA: TGCGCCAGCAGATCCGACAGGGAGGGGACTGAAGCTTTCTTT.

In its sample, this clonotype was seen a few times. A much larger clone sits a single nucleotide away, making a read error possible. The gene calls are TRBV5-1 and TRBJ1-5, with D tentatively TRBD1 (6 bases). Looked up from germline, CDR1 is SGHRS and CDR2 is YFSETQ. This CDR3 spans 15 amino acids. Trimming removed 2 bases from V and 7 bases from J, with 16 bases in between. CDR3 coding DNA: TGCGCCAGCAGCTTATCGATAGGGGGAGGCCAGCCCCAGCATTTT. Its translation: CASSLSIGGGQPQHF.

The gene calls are TRBV19 and TRBJ1-2, with D hard to call. The CDR3 sequence is 13 residues long. Trimming shortened V by 3 bases and J by 7 bases, and 12 bases separated the two germline ends. Germline V lookup: CDR1 LNHDA, CDR2 SQIVND (reference sequence). The CDR3 protein is CASSIDGLLGYTF. The CDR3 nucleotides are TGTGCCAGTAGTATCGATGGTCTGCTTGGCTACACCTTC.

The chain links TRBV29-1 to TRBJ2-5; D possibly matches TRBD1 or TRBD2 (6 bases each). Germline CDR1 SQVTM, CDR2 ANQGSEA. V gave up 6 bases and J gave up 5 bases, with 16 bases separating them. The CDR3 runs to 13 residues. This CDR3 is CSVARGAGETQYF. In DNA, the CDR3 is TGCAGCGTCGCGAGGGGGGCCGGGGAGACCCAGTACTTC.

V usage is TRBV7-9 and J usage is TRBJ2-3; TRBD2 agrees at 11 bases. The germline CDR1 and CDR2 sequences are SEHNR and FQNEAQ (reference sequence). This CDR3 comprises 16 residues. V trimming: 0 bases; J trimming: 5 bases; junction bases outside the gene matches: 4. For the CDR3, the DNA is TGTGCCAGCAGCTTAGCACTAGCGGGGGTCTTAGATACGCAGTATTTT. This codes for CASSLALAGVLDTQYF.

This clonotype was seen many times. The rearrangement uses TRBV5-5 and TRBJ2-2; TRBD2 is a possible D gene (5 bases). The V gene's germline CDR1 is SGHKS and CDR2 YYEKEE (reference sequence). This CDR3 has 16 amino acids. Trimming cost V 4 bases and J 1 base, with 14 bases left between them. CDR3 DNA sequence: TGTGCCAGCAGCACCACACCTGGACTGAACACCGGGGAGCTGTTTTTT. This encodes CASSTTPGLNTGELFF.

In this sample, this clonotype turned up a few times. This rearrangement joins TRBV10-3 to TRBJ1-2, with a possible D match to TRBD1 (6 bases). The CDR3 consists of 13 residues. Germline CDR1 reads ENHRY; CDR2 reads SYGVKD. Deletions cut 8 bases from V and 7 bases from J, with 17 bases between. CDR3 sequence reads: CAIGQAGVVGYTF. The CDR3 nucleotides are TGTGCCATCGGTCAGGCAGGGGTAGTTGGCTACACCTTC.

This chain connects TRBV7-9 to TRBJ2-5; 7 bases fit TRBD1. Germline CDR1 is SEHNR and CDR2 is FQNEAQ (reference sequence). This CDR3 region has 14 residues. With V trimmed by 5 bases and J by 3 bases, 6 bases remained unmatched. The CDR3 spells CASSLDRVEETQYF. The CDR3 DNA reads TGTGCCAGCAGCCTAGACAGGGTCGAAGAGACCCAGTACTTC.

The rearrangement uses TRBV15 and TRBJ2-2, with TRBD2 identical over 8 bases. V lost 5 bases and J lost 7; bases outside the gene matches: 3. The CDR3 length is 13 residues. CDR1 is LNHNV and CDR2 is YYDKDF in the germline V gene (reference sequence). CDR3 protein: CATSVSGDGELFF. DNA for the CDR3: TGTGCCACCAGCGTTAGCGGGGACGGGGAGCTGTTTTTT.

Ten or more counts support this clonotype. The chain joins TRBV19 to TRBJ2-1, with 7 bases lining up with TRBD1. The CDR3 contains 15 residues. V was clipped by 9 bases and J by 0 bases; unmatched bases: 8. Germline V gives CDR1 LNHDA, CDR2 SQIVND (reference sequence). The CDR3 spells CASRDRLRSYNEQFF. For the CDR3, the DNA is TGTGCCAGCAGGGACAGACTACGCTCCTACAATGAGCAGTTCTTC.

In regard to this clonotype: This sequence may be a read error, since a much larger clone differs from it by one base. The rearrangement links TRBV5-1 to TRBJ1-4, with D possibly TRBD1 on 5 matching bases. The CDR3 sequence is 13 residues long. The germline V gene encodes CDR1 SGHRS and CDR2 YFSETQ. CDR3 in amino acids: CASKGANNEKLVF. The CDR3 region has the DNA TGCGCCAGCAAAGGGGCAAATAATGAAAAACTGGTTTTT.

Worth noting for this clonotype: A clone one base away is much larger, so this may be a read error. The chain combines TRBV27 with TRBJ1-2, with D uncertain. The ends were cut back, 3 bases at V and 2 bases at J, with 7 bases in the middle. The CDR3 extends over 13 amino acids. CDR1 and CDR2 from the germline V gene are MNHEY and SMNVEV (reference sequence). The chain's CDR3 is CASSFRRNYGYTF. The CDR3 DNA is TGTGCCAGCAGTTTCCGACGAAACTATGGCTACACCTTC.